Below are 17 T cell receptor beta chains sequenced from a single sample in a study of immune characterization of retroperitoneal liposarcoma (dated by TCRdb to the late 2010s). The library relied on PCR. The sequencer listed for this sample is NextSeq 500. TCRdb reprocessing: public reads trimmed at Q25 with fastp, clones called with MiXCR, in-frame beta chains kept. Under each unique CDR3 protein, matching rows form one entry showing the most common genes and DNA. This sample has more than 9,000 distinct CDR3 sequences in its table, and 37% of those were observed once. 10% of the sample is taken by the ten largest. The sample taken for sequencing was tumor tissue. The receptors were gathered from a female donor with retroperitoneal liposarcoma.

This clonotype has ten or more counts. The genes are TRBV6-1 and TRBJ2-1; 13 nucleotides line up with TRBD2. J gave up 9 bases and V 7 bases, and 9 bases lay outside the gene matches. Germline V gene sequence: CDR1 MNHNS, CDR2 SASEGT. The CDR3 consists of 15 residues. The CDR3 protein is CASKRLAGGNGEQFF. The CDR3 DNA reads as TGTGCCAGCAAAAGACTAGCGGGAGGAAACGGTGAGCAGTTCTTC.

The chain recombines TRBV28 with TRBJ2-1, with 8 bases lining up with TRBD2. V was pared by 5 bases and J by 5 bases, with 8 bases of the junction left unmatched. This CDR3 has 15 residues. The germline V gene encodes CDR1 MDHEN and CDR2 SYDVKM. The CDR3 bases are TGTGCCAGCAGTCCAAGCGGGAGCTTAGACAATGAGCAGTTCTTC. It yields the protein CASSPSGSLDNEQFF.

In its sample, this clonotype was seen many times. The chain couples TRBV6-1 to TRBJ2-7; 9 bases match TRBD1. Germline CDR1 and CDR2: MNHNS and SASEGT. With 4 bases clipped from V and 3 bases from J, the junction kept 7 bases outside the gene matches. This CDR3 contains 15 residues. In DNA, the CDR3 is TGTGCCAGCAGTGGACCGGGACAGGGATACTACGAGCAGTACTTC. The encoded protein is CASSGPGQGYYEQYF.

As concerns this clonotype: A read error is possible here, since a much larger clone lies one base away. The chain combines TRBV7-2 with TRBJ2-4, with D perhaps TRBD2 (6 bases). Near its end, the DNA agrees better with TRBJ2-1, so the J call may be wrong. From germline, CDR1 is SGHTA and CDR2 FQGNSA. The CDR3 is 16 amino acids. The DNA of the CDR3 is TGTGCCAGCAGCTACCGCGGGGCCGGAGCCAAAAACATTCAGTTCTTC. Its translation: CASSYRGAGAKNIQFF.

This clonotype was detected many times. The chain is built from TRBV11-1 and TRBJ2-5; D perhaps matches TRBD1 (5 bases). The J call may be incorrect, as the DNA end agrees better with TRBJ2-7. CDR1 is SGHAT and CDR2 is FQDESV in the germline V gene (reference sequence). CDR3 length: 12 amino acids. The CDR3 sequence: CASSQGVFEQYF. The CDR3 DNA reads TGTGCCAGCAGCCAAGGGGTTTTCGAGCAGTACTTC.

The J gene is TRBJ2-3, the V gene TRBV10-3, with 13 bases aligning to TRBD2. The CDR3 is 15 amino acids. V gave up 11 bases and J gave up 5 bases; unmatched junction bases: 10. Germline V gene data show CDR1 as ENHRY and CDR2 as SYGVKD. The CDR3 coding sequence is TGTGCCTCAGGGGGACTAGCGGGACGTGGAGATACGCAGTATTTT. Protein sequence: CASGGLAGRGDTQYF.

There are a few counts of this clonotype. V is TRBV6-6 and J is TRBJ2-1, with TRBD1 as a possible D gene (5 bases). The DNA end is a closer match to TRBJ2-7, so the J assignment may be wrong. CDR3 size: 14 residues. Germline values: CDR1 MNHNY, CDR2 SVGAGI (reference sequence). As DNA, the CDR3 is TGTGCCAGCAGTTACTCGGGGCCCCTGGACGAGCAGTACTTC. Its protein product is CASSYSGPLDEQYF.

This chain uses TRBV12-3 or TRBV12-4 with TRBJ2-1; TRBD1 matches 9 bases. The CDR3 has 19 residues. The junction had 19 bases not matched to a gene; V was cut back by 5 bases and J by 5 bases. CDR3 in amino acids: CASSDPGQGTGFLNNEQFF. In DNA form, the CDR3 reads TGTGCCAGCAGTGACCCGGGACAGGGTACCGGTTTCTTAAACAATGAGCAGTTCTTC.

Judged by abundance, this clonotype is large (0.1 to 1%). The V gene is TRBV6-1, the J gene TRBJ2-1; the D is unclear. Trimming removed 2 bases at V and 10 bases at J, with 18 bases between. The CDR3 runs to 15 residues. Per the germline V gene, CDR1 is MNHNS and CDR2 is SASEGT. CDR3 residues: CASSEMVGGFYEQFF. The DNA of the CDR3 is TGTGCCAGCAGTGAAATGGTAGGTGGGTTCTACGAGCAGTTCTTC.

This clonotype turned up a few times. The rearrangement links TRBV6-1 to TRBJ2-5; D gene ambiguous. The CDR3 loop spans 14 amino acids. V shed 4 bases and J shed 1 base, with 10 bases lying between them. Germline V lookup: CDR1 MNHNS, CDR2 SASEGT. CDR3 protein: CASSGLGFQETQYF. The CDR3 bases are TGTGCCAGCAGTGGGTTGGGATTCCAAGAGACCCAGTACTTC.

The chain employs TRBV12-3 or TRBV12-4 and TRBJ2-2; D perhaps matches TRBD2 (6 bases). The CDR3 runs 14 residues. Trimming shortened V by 5 bases and J by 7 bases, and 14 bases separated the two germline ends. In nucleotides, the CDR3 is TGTGCCAGCAGTATTAGCGGTAGGGACGGGGAGCTGTTTTTT. This encodes CASSISGRDGELFF.

The gene calls are TRBV6-1 and TRBJ2-7; D possibly uses TRBD1 or TRBD2 (5 bases each). Germline lookup yields CDR1 MNHNS and CDR2 SASEGT. The CDR3 contains 16 residues. V shed 7 bases and J shed 3 bases, with 22 bases lying between them. CDR3 in amino acids: CASKNYAGTAYYEQYF. Here the CDR3 DNA reads TGTGCCAGCAAGAACTACGCCGGGACCGCTTACTACGAGCAGTACTTC.

There are many counts of this clonotype. A read error may account for a junction end that differs from germline. The V and J genes are TRBV7-7 and TRBJ2-3; TRBD2 aligns across 9 bases. This CDR3 is 17 amino acids long. Germline lookup yields CDR1 SSHAT and CDR2 FNYEAQ (reference sequence). CDR3 in DNA: TGTGCTAGCAGCTCCAGGCTAGCGGGGTTCAGCACAGATACGCAGTATTTT. Translated, it gives CASSSRLAGFSTDTQYF.

The chain couples TRBV6-5 to TRBJ2-5, with TRBD1 as a possible D gene (6 bases). The J call is doubtful: the DNA matches TRBJ2-7 better. This CDR3 has 14 residues. Germline V CDR1 and CDR2: MNHEY, SVGAGI. The CDR3 region is CASTKTGLGDEQYF. The CDR3 nucleotides are TGTGCCAGCACCAAGACAGGCTTAGGGGACGAGCAGTACTTC.

This clonotype turned up a few times. The chain carries TRBV6-1 and TRBJ2-3; 12 nucleotides align to TRBD2. The CDR3 extends over 15 amino acids. The germline V gene has CDR1 MNHNS and CDR2 SASEGT. The junction had 0 bases not matched to a gene; V was cut back by 4 bases and J by 1 base. DNA for the CDR3: TGTGCCAGCAGTGGACTAGCGGGAGGCACAGATACGCAGTATTTT. Its translation: CASSGLAGGTDTQYF.

The gene calls are TRBV6-1 and TRBJ2-5; the match to TRBD1 covers 8 bases. The DNA end lines up better with TRBJ2-7; the J call may be wrong. The germline gives CDR1 MNHNS, CDR2 SASEGT. This CDR3 comprises 14 residues. CDR3 sequence (DNA): TGTGCCAGCAACACGGACAGGGTTTTCTACGAGCAGTACTTC. Residues: CASNTDRVFYEQYF.

This clonotype is deemed large. The rearrangement joins TRBV7-2 to TRBJ2-1, with 11 nucleotides matching TRBD2. The CDR3 loop spans 14 amino acids. With V trimmed by 2 bases and J by 10 bases, 4 bases remained unmatched. Germline CDR1 SGHTA, CDR2 FQGNSA. CDR3 DNA sequence: TGTGCCAGCAGCTTAACTAGCGGGAGTGCCGAGCAGTTCTTC. It yields the protein CASSLTSGSAEQFF.